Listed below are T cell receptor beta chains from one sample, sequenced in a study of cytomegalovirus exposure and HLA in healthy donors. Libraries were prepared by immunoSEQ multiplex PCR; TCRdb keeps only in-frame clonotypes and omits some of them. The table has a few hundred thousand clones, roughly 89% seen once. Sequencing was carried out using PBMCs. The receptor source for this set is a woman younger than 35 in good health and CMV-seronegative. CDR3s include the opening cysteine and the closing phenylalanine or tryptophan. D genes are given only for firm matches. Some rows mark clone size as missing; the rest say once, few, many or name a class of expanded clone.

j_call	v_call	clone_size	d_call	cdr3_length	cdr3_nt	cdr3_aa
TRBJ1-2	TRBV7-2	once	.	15	TGTGCCAGCAGCTTAGTCTATGACAATTTCTATGGCTACACCTTC	CASSLVYDNFYGYTF
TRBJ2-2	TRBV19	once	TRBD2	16	TGTGCCAGTAGTAGAACTAGCGGGGGGAACACCGGGGAGCTGTTTTTT	CASSRTSGGNTGELFF
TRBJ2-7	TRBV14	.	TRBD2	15	TGTGCCAGCAGCCATTTACTAGCGGGGGTAGACGAGCAGTACTTC	CASSHLLAGVDEQYF
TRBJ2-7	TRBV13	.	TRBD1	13	TGTGCCAGCAGCTCGACAGGGTTCTACGAGCAGTACTTC	CASSSTGFYEQYF
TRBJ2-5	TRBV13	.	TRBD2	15	TGTGCCAGCAGCTTATTGGGAGTGGGGGGGGAGACCCAGTACTTC	CASSLLGVGGETQYF
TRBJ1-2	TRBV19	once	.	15	TGTGCCAGTAGGTACGAACAGGGTAGGGACTATGGCTACACCTTC	CASRYEQGRDYGYTF
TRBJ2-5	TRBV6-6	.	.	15	TGTGCCAGCAGGTCCAGCGGCCGGGCGGGAGAGACCCAGTACTTC	CASRSSGRAGETQYF
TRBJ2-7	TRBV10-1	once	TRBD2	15	TGCGCCAGCAGTGAGTCCCGGGGGGGGCTCGCCGAGCAGTACTTC	CASSESRGGLAEQYF
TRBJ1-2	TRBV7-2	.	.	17	TGTGCCAGCAGCTTAGTACCCAGGGGTCTTACTAACTATGGCTACACCTTC	CASSLVPRGLTNYGYTF
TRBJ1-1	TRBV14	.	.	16	TGTGCCAGCAGCCAAGATAAGGGGCGACTGAACACTGAAGCTTTCTTT	CASSQDKGRLNTEAFF
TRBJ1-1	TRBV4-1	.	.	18	TGCGCCAGCAGCCCGACCATGGGGCCAACTATCATGAACACTGAAGCTTTCTTT	CASSPTMGPTIMNTEAFF
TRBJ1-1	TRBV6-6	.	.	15	TGTGCCAGCAGTTCTCCCCCGACCAGCAGGCTCGAAGCTTTCTTT	CASSSPPTSRLEAFF
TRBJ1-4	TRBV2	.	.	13	TGTGCCAGCAGGGAACAGGTAGATGAAAAACTGTTTTTT	CASREQVDEKLFF
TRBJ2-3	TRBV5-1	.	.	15	TGCGCCAGCAGCGTATACAGGGTGGGCACAGATACGCAGTATTTT	CASSVYRVGTDTQYF
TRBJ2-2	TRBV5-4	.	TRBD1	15	TGTGCCAGCAGCTCTGGACAGGGAAGGACCGGGGAGCTGTTTTTT	CASSSGQGRTGELFF
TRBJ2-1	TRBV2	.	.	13	TGTGCCAGCACGCGAGACAGAAACAATGAGCAGTTCTTC	CASTRDRNNEQFF
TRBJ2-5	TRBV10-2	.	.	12	TGCGCCAGCGGGGGGGCCCCAGAGACCCAGTACTTC	CASGGAPETQYF
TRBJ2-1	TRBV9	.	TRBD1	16	TGTGCCAGCAGTGTACCTTCCGGGACAGGCCCATGGGAGCAGTTCTTC	CASSVPSGTGPWEQFF
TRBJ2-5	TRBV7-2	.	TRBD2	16	TGTGCCAGCAGCCCCTCGCGAGCGGGGTACGTAGAGACCCAGTACTTC	CASSPSRAGYVETQYF
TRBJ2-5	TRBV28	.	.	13	TGTGCCAGCAGCGGGACTGGCGGGGAGACCCAGTACTTC	CASSGTGGETQYF
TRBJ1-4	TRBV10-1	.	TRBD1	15	TGCGCCAGCAGTGAGTACAGGGGGCGAAATGAAAAACTGTTTTTT	CASSEYRGRNEKLFF
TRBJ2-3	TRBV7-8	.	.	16	TGTGCCAGCAGCTTAGGATTTTCTACTTCTATAGATACGCAGTATTTT	CASSLGFSTSIDTQYF
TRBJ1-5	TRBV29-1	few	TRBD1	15	TGCAGCGTAAATAGAGCCACAGGGGGCAATCAGCCCCAGCATTTT	CSVNRATGGNQPQHF
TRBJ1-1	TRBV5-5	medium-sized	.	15	TGTGCCAGCAGCTTAGGAGTCGGGGGAGGGTCTGAAGCTTTCTTT	CASSLGVGGGSEAFF
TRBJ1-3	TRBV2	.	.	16	TGTGCCAGCAGTACGGAACCCCCAGGCGCTGGAAACACCATATATTTT	CASSTEPPGAGNTIYF
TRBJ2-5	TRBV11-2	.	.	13	TGTGCCAGCAGCCGCGGGTATCAAGAGACCCAGTACTTC	CASSRGYQETQYF
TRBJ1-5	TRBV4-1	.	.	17	TGCGCCAGCAGCCCACTAGAGAACCGACAGGTCGGCCAGCCCCAGCATTTT	CASSPLENRQVGQPQHF
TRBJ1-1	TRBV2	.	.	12	TGTGCCAGCAGTGAAATAGTAAGTGAAGCTTTCTTT	CASSEIVSEAFF
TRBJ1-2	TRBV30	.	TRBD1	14	TGTGCCTGGGACCCTCTGACAGGGGTCTATGGCTACACCTTC	CAWDPLTGVYGYTF
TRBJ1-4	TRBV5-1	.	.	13	TGCGCCAGCAGCTTTTCAGGGAATGAAAAACTGTTTTTT	CASSFSGNEKLFF
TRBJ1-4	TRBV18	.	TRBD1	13	TGTGCCAGCTCATCCGGACAGGGCGAAAAACTGTTTTTT	CASSSGQGEKLFF
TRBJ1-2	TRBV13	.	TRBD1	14	TGTGCCAGCAGCTTAGGCCTGTCAGGGGGAGGCTACACCTTC	CASSLGLSGGGYTF
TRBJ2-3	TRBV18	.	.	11	TGTGCCAGCTCACAAGCTGATACGCAGTATTTT	CASSQADTQYF
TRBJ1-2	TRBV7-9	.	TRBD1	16	TGTGCCAGCAGCCCGCCGACAGGGGCCCGCAACTATGGCTACACCTTC	CASSPPTGARNYGYTF
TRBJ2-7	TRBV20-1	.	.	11	TGCAGTGCTAGGGGAGCCTACGAGCAGTACTTC	CSARGAYEQYF
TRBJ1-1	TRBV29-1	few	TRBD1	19	TGCAGCGTTGAACCCCGGACAGGGGCGATCAATTCTAAAATTACTGAAGCTTTCTTT	CSVEPRTGAINSKITEAFF
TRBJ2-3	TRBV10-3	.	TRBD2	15	TGTGCCATCGGGGAGGGAGGGCTCCTCACAGATACGCAGTATTTT	CAIGEGGLLTDTQYF
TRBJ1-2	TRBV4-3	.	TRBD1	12	TGCGCCAGCAGCCGACAGGGAAGCGGCTACACCTTC	CASSRQGSGYTF
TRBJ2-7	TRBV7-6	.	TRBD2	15	TGTGCCAGCAGCTTAAAAGCGGGGGCCCCCCTCGAGCAGTACTTC	CASSLKAGAPLEQYF
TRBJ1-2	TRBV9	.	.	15	TGTGCCAGCAGCGTAGGGCAGGGGATCGGGTATGGCTACACCTTC	CASSVGQGIGYGYTF
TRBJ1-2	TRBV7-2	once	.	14	TGTGCCAGCAGCTTAGCGCGGCAGGGATATGGCTACACCTTC	CASSLARQGYGYTF
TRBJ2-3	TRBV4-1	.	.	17	TGCGCCAGCAGCCCCCCGGGTAGGCTAGCGAAGGCAGATACGCAGTATTTT	CASSPPGRLAKADTQYF
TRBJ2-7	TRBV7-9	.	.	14	TGTGCCAGCAATGGACCGGGAACCGGAGGCGAGCAGTACTTC	CASNGPGTGGEQYF
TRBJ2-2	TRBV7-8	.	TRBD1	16	TGTGCCAGCAGCCCCGGACAGGGGGCGCCCACCGGGGAGCTGTTTTTT	CASSPGQGAPTGELFF
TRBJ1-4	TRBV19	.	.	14	TGTGCCAGTAAGGATGGAGCAACTAATGAAAAACTGTTTTTT	CASKDGATNEKLFF
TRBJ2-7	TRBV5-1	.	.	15	TGCGCCAGCAGCTTGGAAGGGGATCCTACCTACGAGCAGTACTTC	CASSLEGDPTYEQYF
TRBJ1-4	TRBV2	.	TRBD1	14	TGTGCCAGCAGTGTAGACAGGGGCAATGAAAAACTGTTTTTT	CASSVDRGNEKLFF
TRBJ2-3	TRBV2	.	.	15	TGTGCCAGCAGGAAGGAGGGGGCGAGCACAGATACGCAGTATTTT	CASRKEGASTDTQYF
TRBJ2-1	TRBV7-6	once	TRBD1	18	TGTGCCAGCAGCCCCAGACCGGGACAGGACCCCTACACGAATGAGCAGTTCTTC	CASSPRPGQDPYTNEQFF
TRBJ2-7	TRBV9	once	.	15	TGTGCCAGCAGCGTAGCGGCGGGGGCCTCCTACGAGCAGTACTTC	CASSVAAGASYEQYF
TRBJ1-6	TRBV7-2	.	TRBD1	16	TGTGCCAGCAGCCTGTCACAGGGGGCGCAAAATTCACCCCTCCACTTT	CASSLSQGAQNSPLHF
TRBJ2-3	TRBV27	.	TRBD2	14	TGTGCCAGCAGTTTAGCGGGGGAGGCAGATACGCAGTATTTT	CASSLAGEADTQYF
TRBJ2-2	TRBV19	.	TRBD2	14	TGTGCCAGTAGTTTCGAGCGGGAGACGGGGGAGCTGTTTTTT	CASSFERETGELFF
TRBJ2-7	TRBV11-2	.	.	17	TGTGCCAGCAGCCTCCGCAGGGGTGAGGGGTGGTCCTACGAGCAGTACTTC	CASSLRRGEGWSYEQYF
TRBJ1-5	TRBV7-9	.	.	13	TGTGCCAGCAGCTTAACAGGCAATCAGCCCCAGCATTTT	CASSLTGNQPQHF
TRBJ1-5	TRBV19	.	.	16	TGTGCCAGTAGTCCTTTAGACCGGGGTACAAATCAGCCCCAGCATTTT	CASSPLDRGTNQPQHF
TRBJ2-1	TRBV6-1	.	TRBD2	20	TGTGCCAGCAGTGTTCTCAGTGTTCTAGCGGGACCGATCTCCTACAATGAGCAGTTCTTC	CASSVLSVLAGPISYNEQFF
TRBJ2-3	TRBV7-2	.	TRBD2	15	TGTGCCAGCCGCCTGGCGGGAGGATATCAGAATACGCAGTATTTT	CASRLAGGYQNTQYF
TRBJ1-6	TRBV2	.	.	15	TGTGCCAGCAGTGCGTTTGGTCTCGCAGGTTCACCCCTCCACTTT	CASSAFGLAGSPLHF